The next 22 T cell receptor beta chains were all read from a single sample in a study of blood T cells in healthy people across ages. Alongside a J-beta primer mix, a sample-barcoded 5' primer served in a second PCR lasting about 7 to 11 cycles. TCRdb reanalysed the 5' RACE reads using MiXCR and keeps one entry per CDR3 protein. The data contain about 690,000 distinct CDR3 sequences, approximately 40% of them seen just once; the ten biggest clones take up 25% to 30%. The material sequenced was blood. These receptor sequences come from a man older than 75 in good health.

This clonotype was observed a handful of times. The chain uses TRBV20-1 and TRBJ2-3; D could derive from TRBD1 or TRBD2 (6 bases each). The V gene lost 0 bases and the J gene lost 4 bases, with 17 bases spanning the gap. The CDR3 contains 16 residues. CDR1 DFQATT and CDR2 SNEGSKA come from the germline V gene (reference sequence). CDR3 nucleotide sequence: TGCAGTGCTAGAGATCAAGGGGGGACCCTTCCAGATACGCAGTATTTT. Translating gives CSARDQGGTLPDTQYF.

The chain uses TRBV7-2 and TRBJ2-5; tentatively, D is TRBD2 (6 bases). Trimming shortened V by 7 bases and J by 7 bases, and 22 bases separated the two germline ends. Germline V gives CDR1 SGHTA, CDR2 FQGNSA. This CDR3 spans 15 amino acids. CDR3 DNA: TGTGCCAGCAACCTCGCGGAGGGTACAGGAGGGACCCAGTACTTC. Translated, it gives CASNLAEGTGGTQYF. Full variable domain (remainder filled in from reference TRBV7-2 and TRBJ2-5): GAGVSQSPSNKVTEKGKDVELRCDPISGHTALYWYRQSLGQGLEFLIYFQGNSAPDKSGLPSDRFSAERTGGSVSTLTIQRTQQEDSAVYLCASNLAEGTGGTQYFGPGTRLLVL.

The sample holds many counts of this clonotype. The V gene is TRBV6-5, the J gene TRBJ2-7; a possible D gene is TRBD2 (7 bases). Germline V gene sequence: CDR1 MNHEY, CDR2 SVGAGI. There are 15 residues in the CDR3. V lost 5 bases and J 2 bases, leaving 16 bases between the germline ends. DNA for the CDR3: TGTGCCAGCAGTCTCCGAGGGGGGGCAACCTACGAGCAGTACTTC. Translation gives CASSLRGGATYEQYF.

V and J are TRBV6-5 and TRBJ2-3; D is possibly TRBD2 (6 bases). CDR3 size: 15 residues. The V end lost 7 bases, the J end lost 0 bases, and 14 bases lay between the germline ends. Germline V gene sequence: CDR1 MNHEY, CDR2 SVGAGI. This CDR3 reads CASKPRGTSTDTQYF. CDR3 DNA: TGTGCCAGCAAGCCGAGAGGGACTAGCACAGATACGCAGTATTTT.

The chain combines TRBV7-2 with TRBJ2-5; 8 bases fit TRBD2. The CDR3 consists of 12 residues. The germline V gene encodes CDR1 SGHTA and CDR2 FQGNSA. V gave up 5 bases and J gave up 11 bases; unmatched junction bases: 7. The CDR3 here is CASSLTGLEQYF. The CDR3, as DNA: TGTGCCAGCAGCCTGACGGGACTAGAACAGTACTTC.

The chain combines TRBV6-2 or TRBV6-3 with TRBJ1-1; the match to TRBD1 covers 11 bases. CDR1 and CDR2 from the germline V gene are MNHEY and SVGEGT. Losses at the gene ends were 4 bases for V and 5 bases for J; bases not matched to a gene: 15. The length of the CDR3 is 18 residues. The CDR3: CASSSPPDRGRVVTEAFF. In DNA, the CDR3 is TGTGCCAGCAGTTCCCCACCGGACAGGGGGCGCGTTGTAACTGAAGCTTTCTTT.

Comment on this clonotype: Given a much more abundant clone one base away, this may be a read error. The chain uses TRBV14 and TRBJ2-5; D may be TRBD1 (5 bases). CDR1 is SGHDN and CDR2 is FVKESK in the germline V gene. The V end lost 5 bases, the J end lost 11 bases, and 18 bases lay between the germline ends. The length of the CDR3 is 13 residues. The CDR3 bases are TGTGCCAGCAGCGCGAACCAGGGAAATGAGCAGTACTTC. It encodes CASSANQGNEQYF.

V and J are TRBV20-1 and TRBJ1-1, with 9 bases fitting TRBD1. J lost 11 bases, V lost 6 bases, and 19 bases had no gene match. CDR1 DFQATT and CDR2 SNEGSKA come from the germline V gene (reference sequence). CDR3 length equals 15 residues. In nucleotides, the CDR3 is TGCAGTGCCGAAAACCTAGATACAGGGGGCCAGTGGGCTTTCTTT. Its protein product is CSAENLDTGGQWAFF.

J is TRBJ2-1 and V is TRBV7-3; D is possibly TRBD1 (5 bases). Trimming left V 0 bases short and J 12 bases short, with 12 bases between. Germline CDR1 reads SGHTA; CDR2 reads FQGTGA. The CDR3 runs 13 residues. CDR3 loop: CASSLTLAQGQFF. CDR3 bases: TGTGCCAGCAGCTTAACGTTGGCCCAGGGGCAGTTCTTC.

V and J are TRBV12-3 or TRBV12-4 and TRBJ2-1; tentative D call: TRBD2 (6 bases). The CDR3 covers 17 residues. The V end was cut by 5 bases, the J end by 0 bases, with 17 bases between. Here the CDR3 DNA reads TGTGCCAGCAGTCCCCTCGGCGGGAAGAGCTCCTACAATGAGCAGTTCTTC. Its protein product is CASSPLGGKSSYNEQFF.

This clonotype appeared a few times. The CDR3 is CASSPPQGGNNEQFF. For the CDR3, the DNA is TGTGCCAGCAGCCCCCCCCAGGGGGGGAACAATGAGCAGTTCTTC. This chain uses TRBV9 with TRBJ2-1; D may match TRBD1 or TRBD2 (7 bases each). With 4 bases removed from V and 5 bases from J, the gap between germline ends came to 16 bases. Germline values: CDR1 SGDLS, CDR2 YYNGEE. This CDR3 has 15 amino acids.

Of note for this clonotype: One end of the junction fails to match germline, which may point to a read error. The chain carries TRBV6-2 or TRBV6-3 and TRBJ2-5; TRBD2 matches 11 bases. The CDR3 is 14 residues long. Germline V CDR1 and CDR2: MNHEY, SVGEGT. CDR3 in amino acids: CAISRGLAGETQYF. CDR3 sequence (DNA): TGTGCCATCAGTAGAGGACTAGCGGGAGAGACCCAGTACTTC.

The rearrangement links TRBV27 to TRBJ2-1, with TRBD2 as a possible D gene (6 bases). Per germline, CDR1 MNHEY and CDR2 SMNVEV (reference sequence). The CDR3 is 14 residues long. V lost 5 bases, J lost 10 bases, and 18 bases lay in between. The CDR3, as DNA: TGTGCCAGCAGTCATAAAGCGACGGGAGCGGAGCAGTTCTTC. Protein product: CASSHKATGAEQFF.

CDR3 DNA sequence: TGTGCCAGCAGCACTCGGCCGGGACAGGAGTATTACAACGTCCTGACTTTC. Amino acids: CASSTRPGQEYYNVLTF. The chain uses TRBV12-1 and TRBJ2-6; the table's D call, TRBD1, was not checked against the DNA. TRBV12-1 is marked as a pseudogene. This CDR3 region has 17 residues.

In DNA form, the CDR3 reads TGCAGTGCTAGGGGGACTAGCACCTACTACGAGCAGTACTTC. Protein sequence: CSARGTSTYYEQYF. V usage is TRBV20-1 and J usage is TRBJ2-7; 9 nucleotides agree with TRBD2. V dropped 3 bases and J dropped 3; count of bases not matched to a gene: 6. This CDR3 has 14 residues. CDR1 is DFQATT and CDR2 is SNEGSKA in the germline V gene (reference sequence).

The chain carries TRBV7-2 and TRBJ2-6, with unresolved D. The V gene lost 5 bases and the J gene lost 3 bases, with 11 bases spanning the gap. This CDR3 contains 15 residues. Germline V lookup: CDR1 SGHTA, CDR2 FQGNSA. The CDR3 sequence: CASSPLEGGANVLTF. CDR3 DNA: TGTGCCAGCAGCCCCCTGGAAGGTGGGGCCAACGTCCTGACTTTC.

This clonotype has just a few counts. This chain joins TRBV20-1 and TRBJ2-1, with 8 bases aligning to TRBD2. There are 15 residues in the CDR3. From germline, CDR1 is DFQATT and CDR2 SNEGSKA (reference sequence). J gave up 5 bases and V 3 bases, and 9 bases lay outside the gene matches. Written as DNA, the CDR3 is TGCAGTGCTAGGGTTCGGCGGGGGGCTAACAATGAGCAGTTCTTC. Encoded protein: CSARVRRGANNEQFF.

The J gene is TRBJ2-7, the V gene TRBV19, with TRBD2 identical over 14 bases. Germline V gene sequence: CDR1 LNHDA, CDR2 SQIVND (reference sequence). CDR3 length: 17 amino acids. With 6 bases clipped from V and 6 bases from J, the junction kept 13 bases outside the gene matches. Here the CDR3 reads CASSADSLGLAGGEQYF. In DNA form, the CDR3 reads TGTGCCAGTAGCGCGGACAGCCTAGGACTAGCGGGAGGCGAGCAGTACTTC.

This rearrangement joins TRBV12-3 or TRBV12-4 to TRBJ2-7; tentatively, D is TRBD2 (7 bases). The V gene lost 7 bases and the J gene lost 7 bases, with 20 bases spanning the gap. The CDR3 contains 14 residues. CDR3 sequence: CASKKSQGGEEQYF. In nucleotides, the CDR3 is TGTGCCAGCAAAAAGAGTCAAGGGGGGGAGGAGCAGTACTTC.

Turning to this clonotype: A single base separates this from a much larger clone, so it may be a read error. The chain couples TRBV4-3 to TRBJ2-3; 11 positions match TRBD1. With V trimmed by 0 bases and J by 9 bases, 5 bases remained unmatched. The CDR3 totals 15 residues. The V gene's germline CDR1 is LGHNA and CDR2 YSLEER. In DNA form, the CDR3 reads TGCGCCAGCAGCCAAGAGGACAGGGGGCAGGAGACGCAGTATTTT. It encodes CASSQEDRGQETQYF.

This clonotype was picked up many times. The CDR3 coding sequence is TGCAGTGCTAGTGGCCTAGCGGGAGGGCCTTCCCCAGATACGCAGTATTTT. Protein: CSASGLAGGPSPDTQYF. The chain combines TRBV20-1 with TRBJ2-3, with TRBD2 matching 12 bases. After removal of 3 bases from V and 4 bases from J, the junction contained 11 bases not matched to a gene. The CDR3 sequence is 17 residues long. Germline V lookup: CDR1 DFQATT, CDR2 SNEGSKA (reference sequence).

Only a few counts were recorded for this clonotype. This sequence joins TRBV6-2 or TRBV6-3 and TRBJ2-7; D is undetermined. V was shortened by 3 bases and J by 3 bases, with 15 bases between the two germline ends. The CDR3 has 15 amino acids. The germline V gene has CDR1 MNHEY and CDR2 SVGEGT. CDR3 in DNA: TGTGCCAGCAGTTATGACCCCCGATTGAGCTACGAGCAGTACTTC. Amino acids: CASSYDPRLSYEQYF.